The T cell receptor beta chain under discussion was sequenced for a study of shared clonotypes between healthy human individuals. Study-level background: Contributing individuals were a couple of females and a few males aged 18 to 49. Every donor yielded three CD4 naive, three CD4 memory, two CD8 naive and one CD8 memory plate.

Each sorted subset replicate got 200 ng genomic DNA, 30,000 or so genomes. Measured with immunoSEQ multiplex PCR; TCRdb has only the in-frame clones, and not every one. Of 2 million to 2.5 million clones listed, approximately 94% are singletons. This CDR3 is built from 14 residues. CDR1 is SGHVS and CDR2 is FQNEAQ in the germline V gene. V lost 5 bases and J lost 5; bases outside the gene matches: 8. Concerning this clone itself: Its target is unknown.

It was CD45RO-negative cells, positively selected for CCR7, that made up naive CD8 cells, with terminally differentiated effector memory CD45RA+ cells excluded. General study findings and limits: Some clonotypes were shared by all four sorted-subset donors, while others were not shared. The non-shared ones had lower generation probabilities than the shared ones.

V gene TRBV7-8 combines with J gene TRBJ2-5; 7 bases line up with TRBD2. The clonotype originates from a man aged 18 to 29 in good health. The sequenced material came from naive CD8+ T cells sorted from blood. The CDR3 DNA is TGTGCCAGCAGCCCCCGTGGGGGAGGGGAGACCCAGTACTTC. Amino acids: CASSPRGGGETQYF.